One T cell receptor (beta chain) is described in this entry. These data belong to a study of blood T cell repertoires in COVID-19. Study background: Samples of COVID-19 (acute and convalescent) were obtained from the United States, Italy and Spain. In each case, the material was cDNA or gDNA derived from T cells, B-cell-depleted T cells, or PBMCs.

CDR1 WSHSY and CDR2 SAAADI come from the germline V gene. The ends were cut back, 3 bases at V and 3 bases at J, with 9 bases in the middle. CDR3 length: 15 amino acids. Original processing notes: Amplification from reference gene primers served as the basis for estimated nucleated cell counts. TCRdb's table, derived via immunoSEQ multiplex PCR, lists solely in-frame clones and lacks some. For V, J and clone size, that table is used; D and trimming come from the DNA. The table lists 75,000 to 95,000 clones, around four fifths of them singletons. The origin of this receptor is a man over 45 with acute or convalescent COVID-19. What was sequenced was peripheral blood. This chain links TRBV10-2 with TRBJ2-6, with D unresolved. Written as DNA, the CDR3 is TGCGCCAGCAGTGATTCAACGGTTGGGGCCAACGTCCTGACTTTC. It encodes CASSDSTVGANVLTF.